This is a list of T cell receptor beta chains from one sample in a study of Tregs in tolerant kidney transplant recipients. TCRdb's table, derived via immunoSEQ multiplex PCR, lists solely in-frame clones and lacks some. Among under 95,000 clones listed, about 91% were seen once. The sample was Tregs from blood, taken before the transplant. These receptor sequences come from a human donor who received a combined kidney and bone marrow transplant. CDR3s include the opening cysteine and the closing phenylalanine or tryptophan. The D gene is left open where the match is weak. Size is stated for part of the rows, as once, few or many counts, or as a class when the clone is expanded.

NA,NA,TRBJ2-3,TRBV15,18,TGTGCCACCAGCAGAGATGAGGGGATGCCTCGAAGCGGCGGTACGCAGTATTTT,CATSRDEGMPRSGGTQYF
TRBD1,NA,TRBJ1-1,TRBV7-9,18,TGTGCCAGCAGCGCAACCCGGAGGGGGACAGGCGGGAACACTGAAGCTTTCTTT,CASSATRRGTGGNTEAFF
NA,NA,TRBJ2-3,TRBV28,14,TGTGCCAGCAGTTTGGGCAGCCTCACAGATACGCAGTATTTT,CASSLGSLTDTQYF
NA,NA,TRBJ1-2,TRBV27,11,TGTGCCAGCAGGTCAGGCTTTGGCTACACCTTC,CASRSGFGYTF
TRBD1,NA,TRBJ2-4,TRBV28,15,TGTGCCAGCAGTTCCAGGGGGACCGGACAAAACATTCAGTACTTC,CASSSRGTGQNIQYF
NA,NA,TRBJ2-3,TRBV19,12,TGTGCCAGTAGTATGAGTCGGGATACGCAGTATTTT,CASSMSRDTQYF
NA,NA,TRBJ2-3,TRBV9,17,TGTGCCAGCAGCGTAGGTCCAGGGGGGATGGGCACAGATACGCAGTATTTT,CASSVGPGGMGTDTQYF
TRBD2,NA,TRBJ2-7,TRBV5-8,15,TGTGCCAGCAGCCCCGGGACTAGCGCGATCTACGAGCAGTACTTC,CASSPGTSAIYEQYF
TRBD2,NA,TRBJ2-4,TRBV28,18,TGTGCCAGCAGTTTATCTAGCGGAGCGGGGACAGCCAAAAACATTCAGTACTTC,CASSLSSGAGTAKNIQYF
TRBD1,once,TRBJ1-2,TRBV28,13,TGTGCCAGCCTCCAGGGGGGCGACTATGGCTACACCTTC,CASLQGGDYGYTF
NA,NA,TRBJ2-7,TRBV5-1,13,TGCGCCAGCGCCCGGGCCAGCTCCTACGAGCAGTACTTC,CASARASSYEQYF
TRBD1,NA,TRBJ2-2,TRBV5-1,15,TGCGCCAGCAGCTTGGCCGACAGGGTCACCGGGGAGCTGTTTTTT,CASSLADRVTGELFF
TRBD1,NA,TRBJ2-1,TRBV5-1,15,TGCGCCAGCAGCTTTGGGACAGGCTCCTACAATGAGCAGTTCTTC,CASSFGTGSYNEQFF
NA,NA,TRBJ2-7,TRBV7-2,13,TGTGCCAGCAGCTTAGCACTCTCCTACGAGCAGTACTTC,CASSLALSYEQYF
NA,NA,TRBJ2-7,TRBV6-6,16,TGTGCCAGCAGCGAACAGGGACTTGTTATGGGAGGCGAGCAGTACTTC,CASSEQGLVMGGEQYF
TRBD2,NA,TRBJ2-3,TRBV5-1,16,TGCGCCAGCAGCCTGACTAGCGGGAGAGGGTCAGATACGCAGTATTTT,CASSLTSGRGSDTQYF
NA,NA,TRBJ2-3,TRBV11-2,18,TGTGCCAGCAGCCCAGGTGGGGTATGGGGGAGTAACACAGATACGCAGTATTTT,CASSPGGVWGSNTDTQYF
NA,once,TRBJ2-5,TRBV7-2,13,TGTGCCAGCAGCCGCCCGACGACGGAGACCCAGTACTTC,CASSRPTTETQYF
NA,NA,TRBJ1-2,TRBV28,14,TGTGCCAGCAGTTCCAACAGGGTGCACTATGGCTACACCTTC,CASSSNRVHYGYTF
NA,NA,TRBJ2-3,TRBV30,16,TGTGCCTGGAGTGGGTCCAGGGGCCTGCCCGCAGATACGCAGTATTTT,CAWSGSRGLPADTQYF